The present entry profiles one T cell receptor (beta chain) with its context. These data come from a study of T cell changes during pregnancy in multiple sclerosis. Profiling relied on immunoSEQ multiplex PCR, and the TCRdb table lists in-frame clones only, not all of them. The table has tens of thousands of clones, 93% seen once. Germline-derived CDR1 and CDR2 are MNHEY and SMNVEV (reference sequence). This CDR3 contains 16 residues. Trimming cost V 4 bases and J 5 bases; bases outside gene matches: 5. The rearrangement uses TRBV27 and TRBJ2-3; 14 nucleotides line up with TRBD2. The receptor comes from a female donor with multiple sclerosis, enrolled in a pregnancy study. The source material was CD8+ T cells from peripheral blood mononuclear cells, sampled in the third trimester of pregnancy. The CDR3 DNA sequence: TGTGCCAGCAGTTCTGGACTAGCGGGAGGTCAAGATACGCAGTATTTT. This sequence encodes CASSSGLAGGQDTQYF.